This T cell receptor (beta chain) was obtained from a study of blood T cell repertoires in COVID-19. The overall study: Some COVID-19 samples were acute and others convalescent; all came from the United States, Italy and Spain. Sample material is recorded as cDNA or gDNA derived from T cells, B-cell-depleted T cells, or PBMCs.

The authors' processing: Amplified reference gene primers provided the basis for estimating nucleated cell counts. Method: immunoSEQ multiplex PCR; TCRdb's copy keeps in-frame clones and lacks some. V and J calls plus clone size are reproduced from that table; the DNA served to infer D and trimming. The profile shows 170,000 or so clones, less than 90% of them singletons. The sequenced sample was peripheral blood. The sequence was obtained from a man younger than 35 with active or convalescent COVID-19.

The CDR3 sequence is CAISPGTGYNEQFF. Written as DNA, the CDR3 is TGTGCCATCAGTCCCGGGACAGGTTACAATGAGCAGTTCTTC. The genes are TRBV10-3 and TRBJ2-1, with TRBD1 identical over 8 bases. Per the germline V gene, CDR1 is ENHRY and CDR2 is SYGVKD. V lost 5 bases and J lost 4; bases outside the gene matches: 4. The CDR3 totals 14 residues.